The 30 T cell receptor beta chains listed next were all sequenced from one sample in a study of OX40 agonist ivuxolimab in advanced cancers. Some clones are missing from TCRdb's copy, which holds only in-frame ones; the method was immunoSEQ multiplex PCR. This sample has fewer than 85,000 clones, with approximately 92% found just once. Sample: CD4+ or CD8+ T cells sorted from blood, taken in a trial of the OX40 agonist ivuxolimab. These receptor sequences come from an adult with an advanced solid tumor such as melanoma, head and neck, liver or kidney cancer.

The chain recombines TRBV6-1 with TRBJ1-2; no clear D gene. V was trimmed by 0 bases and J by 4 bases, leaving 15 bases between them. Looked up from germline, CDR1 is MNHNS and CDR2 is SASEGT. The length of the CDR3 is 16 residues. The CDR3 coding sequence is TGTGCCAGCAGTGAAGCCCTGGTGGGTGGGTTCTATGGCTACACCTTC. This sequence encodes CASSEALVGGFYGYTF.

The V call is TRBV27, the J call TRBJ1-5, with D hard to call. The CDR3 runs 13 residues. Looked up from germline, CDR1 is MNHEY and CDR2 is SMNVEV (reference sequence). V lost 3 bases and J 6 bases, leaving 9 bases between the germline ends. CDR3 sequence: CASSFDPTQPQHF. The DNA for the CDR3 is TGTGCCAGCAGTTTTGACCCGACTCAGCCCCAGCATTTT.

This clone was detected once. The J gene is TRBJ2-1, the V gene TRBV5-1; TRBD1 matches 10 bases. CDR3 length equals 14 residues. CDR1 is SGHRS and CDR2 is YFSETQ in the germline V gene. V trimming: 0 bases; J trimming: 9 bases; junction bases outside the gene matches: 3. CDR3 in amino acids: CASSLGQGAFEQFF. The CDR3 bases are TGCGCCAGCAGCTTGGGACAGGGGGCGTTTGAGCAGTTCTTC.

CDR3 region: CASRTGQVNTEAFF. The CDR3 region has the DNA TGTGCCAGCAGGACGGGACAGGTGAACACTGAAGCTTTCTTT. This chain joins TRBV28 and TRBJ1-1; 8 bases fit TRBD1. The CDR3 is 14 amino acids. Germline CDR1 reads MDHEN; CDR2 reads SYDVKM. J was trimmed by 0 bases and V by 6 bases; bases with no gene match: 3.

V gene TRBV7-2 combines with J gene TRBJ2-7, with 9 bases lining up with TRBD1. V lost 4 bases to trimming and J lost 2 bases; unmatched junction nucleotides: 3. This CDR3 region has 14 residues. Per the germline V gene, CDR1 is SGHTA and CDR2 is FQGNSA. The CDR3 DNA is TGTGCCAGCAGCTCCGGGACAGGGCCCTACGAGCAGTACTTC. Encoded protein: CASSSGTGPYEQYF.

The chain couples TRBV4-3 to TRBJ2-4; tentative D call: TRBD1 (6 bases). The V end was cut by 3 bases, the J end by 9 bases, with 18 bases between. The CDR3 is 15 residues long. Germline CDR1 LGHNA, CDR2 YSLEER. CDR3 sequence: CASSQGNRETSIQYF. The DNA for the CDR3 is TGCGCCAGCAGCCAGGGGAACAGGGAAACGAGCATTCAGTACTTC.

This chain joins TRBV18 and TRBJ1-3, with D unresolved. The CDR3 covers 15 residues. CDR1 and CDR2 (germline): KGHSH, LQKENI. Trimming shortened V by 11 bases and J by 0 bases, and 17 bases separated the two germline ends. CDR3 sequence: CAGSAERNSGNTIYF. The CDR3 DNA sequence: TGTGCCGGGTCGGCGGAACGGAACTCTGGAAACACCATATATTTT.

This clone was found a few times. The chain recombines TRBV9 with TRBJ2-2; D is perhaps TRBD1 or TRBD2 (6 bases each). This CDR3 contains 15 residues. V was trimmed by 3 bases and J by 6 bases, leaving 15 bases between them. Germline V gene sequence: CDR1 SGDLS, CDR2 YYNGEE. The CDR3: CASSGGGRQAGELFF. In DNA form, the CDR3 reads TGTGCCAGCAGCGGCGGAGGGAGACAGGCCGGGGAGCTGTTTTTT.

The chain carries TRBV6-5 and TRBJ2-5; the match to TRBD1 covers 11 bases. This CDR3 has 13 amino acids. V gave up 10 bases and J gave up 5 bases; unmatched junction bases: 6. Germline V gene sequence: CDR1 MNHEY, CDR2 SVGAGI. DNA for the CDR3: TGTGCCACCAGGACAGGGGGCGAGGAGACCCAGTACTTC. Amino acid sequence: CATRTGGEETQYF.

CDR3 coding DNA: TGTGCCAGCAGCTTAGTGGAGGACCGCACAGATACGCAGTATTTT. It yields the protein CASSLVEDRTDTQYF. The rearrangement joins TRBV7-2 to TRBJ2-3, with D maybe TRBD2 (5 bases). V was shortened by 1 base and J by 1 base, with 9 bases between the two germline ends. CDR1 and CDR2 (germline): SGHTA, FQGNSA. The CDR3 consists of 15 residues.

CDR3: CASSRTSGTYNEQFF. CDR3 nucleotides: TGTGCCAGCAGCCGTACTAGCGGGACCTACAATGAGCAGTTCTTC. The chain is built from TRBV5-6 and TRBJ2-1; 10 bases are shared with TRBD2. The germline CDR1 and CDR2 sequences are SGHDT and YYEEEE. V trimming: 4 bases; J trimming: 2 bases; junction bases outside the gene matches: 3. The CDR3 is 15 residues long.

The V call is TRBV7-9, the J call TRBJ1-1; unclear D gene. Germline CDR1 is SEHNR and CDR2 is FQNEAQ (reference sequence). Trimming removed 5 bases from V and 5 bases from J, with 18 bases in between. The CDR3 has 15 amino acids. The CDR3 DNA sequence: TGTGCCAGCAGCCCCCTGCGGGGAAAATGGACTGAAGCTTTCTTT. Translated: CASSPLRGKWTEAFF. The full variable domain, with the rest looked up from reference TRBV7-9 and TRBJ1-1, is DTGVSQNPRHKITKRGQNVTFRCDPISEHNRLYWYRQTLGQGPEFLTYFQNEAQLEKSRLLSDRFSAERPKGSFSTLEIQRTEQGDSAMYLCASSPLRGKWTEAFFGQGTRLTVV.

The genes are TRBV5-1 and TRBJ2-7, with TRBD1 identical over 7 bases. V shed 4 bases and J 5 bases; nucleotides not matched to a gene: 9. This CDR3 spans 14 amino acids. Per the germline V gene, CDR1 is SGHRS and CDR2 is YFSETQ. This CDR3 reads CASSLRQGGHEQYF. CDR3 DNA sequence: TGCGCCAGCAGCCTCCGACAGGGTGGTCACGAGCAGTACTTC.

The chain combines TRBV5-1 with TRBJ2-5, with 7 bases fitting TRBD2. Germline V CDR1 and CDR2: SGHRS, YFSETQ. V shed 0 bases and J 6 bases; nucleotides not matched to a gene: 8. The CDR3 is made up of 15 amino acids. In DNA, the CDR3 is TGCGCCAGCAGCTTGGCCCCGGGGGGTCTTAAGACCCAGTACTTC. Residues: CASSLAPGGLKTQYF.

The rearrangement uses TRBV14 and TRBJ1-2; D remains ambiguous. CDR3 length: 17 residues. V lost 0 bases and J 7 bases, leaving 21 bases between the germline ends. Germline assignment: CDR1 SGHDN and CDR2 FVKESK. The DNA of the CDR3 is TGTGCCAGCAGCCAAGATTCGTATGGGTGGAGAGGTCGTGGCTACACCTTC. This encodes CASSQDSYGWRGRGYTF.

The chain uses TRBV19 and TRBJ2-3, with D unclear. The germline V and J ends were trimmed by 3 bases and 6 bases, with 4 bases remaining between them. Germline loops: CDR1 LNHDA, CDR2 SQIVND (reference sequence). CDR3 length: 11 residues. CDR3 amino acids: CASSIGDTQYF. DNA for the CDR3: TGTGCCAGTAGTATCGGGGATACGCAGTATTTT. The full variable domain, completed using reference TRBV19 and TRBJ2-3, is DGGITQSPKYLFRKEGQNVTLSCEQNLNHDAMYWYRQDPGQGLRLIYYSQIVNDFQKGDIAEGYSVSREKKESFPLTVTSAQKNPTAFYLCASSIGDTQYFGPGTRLTVL.

CDR3 loop: CSVVGGQGTGQYF. The CDR3 DNA sequence: TGCAGCGTTGTGGGGGGACAGGGTACCGGGCAGTACTTC. This chain joins TRBV29-1 and TRBJ2-7; 9 bases map to TRBD1. This CDR3 is 13 amino acids long. Per germline, CDR1 SQVTM and CDR2 ANQGSEA. V gave up 4 bases and J gave up 9 bases; unmatched junction bases: 10.

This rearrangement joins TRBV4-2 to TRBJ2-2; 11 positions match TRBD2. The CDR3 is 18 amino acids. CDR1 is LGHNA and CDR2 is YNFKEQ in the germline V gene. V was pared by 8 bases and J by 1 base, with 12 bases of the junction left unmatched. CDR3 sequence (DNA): TGTGCCAGCCGACCATCTAGCGGGAGGAATAGGAACACCGGGGAGCTGTTTTTT. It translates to CASRPSSGRNRNTGELFF.

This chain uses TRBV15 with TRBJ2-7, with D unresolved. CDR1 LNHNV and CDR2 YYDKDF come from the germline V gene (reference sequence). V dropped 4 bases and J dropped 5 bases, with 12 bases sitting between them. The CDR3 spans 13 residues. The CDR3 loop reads CATSMGLNNEQYF. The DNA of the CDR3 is TGTGCCACCAGCATGGGTCTTAATAACGAGCAGTACTTC. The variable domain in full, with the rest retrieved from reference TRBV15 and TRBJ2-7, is DAMVIQNPRYQVTQFGKPVTLSCSQTLNHNVMYWYQQKSSQAPKLLFHYYDKDFNNEADTPDNFQSRRPNTSFCFLDIRSPGLGDTAMYLCATSMGLNNEQYFGPGTRLTVT.

CDR3 sequence: CAISERGLSYGYTF. The DNA of the CDR3 is TGTGCCATCAGTGAGAGGGGGTTGTCCTATGGCTACACCTTC. This chain connects TRBV10-3 to TRBJ1-2, with D possibly matching TRBD1 (6 bases). Germline V CDR1 and CDR2: ENHRY, SYGVKD. This CDR3 contains 14 residues. Trimming cost V 2 bases and J 4 bases, with 11 bases left between them.

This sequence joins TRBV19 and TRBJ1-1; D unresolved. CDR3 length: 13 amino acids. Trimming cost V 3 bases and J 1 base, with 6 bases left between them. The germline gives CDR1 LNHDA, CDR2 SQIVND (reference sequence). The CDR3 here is CASSIRRNTEAFF. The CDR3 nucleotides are TGTGCCAGTAGTATTCGGCGGAACACTGAAGCTTTCTTT.

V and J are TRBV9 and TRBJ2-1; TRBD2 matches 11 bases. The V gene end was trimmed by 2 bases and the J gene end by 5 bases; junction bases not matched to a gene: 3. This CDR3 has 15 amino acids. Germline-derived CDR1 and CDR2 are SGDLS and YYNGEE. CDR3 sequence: CASSVRLAGHNEQFF. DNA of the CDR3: TGTGCCAGCAGCGTTCGACTAGCGGGACACAATGAGCAGTTCTTC.

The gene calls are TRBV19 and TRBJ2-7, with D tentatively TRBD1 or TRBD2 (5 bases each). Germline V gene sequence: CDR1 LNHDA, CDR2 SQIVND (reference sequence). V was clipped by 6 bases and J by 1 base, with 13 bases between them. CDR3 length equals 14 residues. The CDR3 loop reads CASSPRGGSYEQYF. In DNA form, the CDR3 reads TGTGCCAGTAGCCCACGTGGGGGTTCCTACGAGCAGTACTTC.

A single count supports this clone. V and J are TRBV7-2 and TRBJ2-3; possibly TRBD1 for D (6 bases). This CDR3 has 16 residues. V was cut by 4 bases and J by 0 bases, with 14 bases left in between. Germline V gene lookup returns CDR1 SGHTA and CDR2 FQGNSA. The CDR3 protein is CASSWGPTGSTDTQYF. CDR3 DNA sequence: TGTGCCAGCAGCTGGGGGCCCACGGGGAGCACAGATACGCAGTATTTT.

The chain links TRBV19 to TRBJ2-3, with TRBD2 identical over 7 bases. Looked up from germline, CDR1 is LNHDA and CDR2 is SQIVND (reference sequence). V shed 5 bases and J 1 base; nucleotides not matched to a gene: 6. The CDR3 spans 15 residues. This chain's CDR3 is CASSPERDGTDTQYF. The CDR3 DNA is TGTGCCAGTAGTCCCGAGCGGGACGGCACAGATACGCAGTATTTT.

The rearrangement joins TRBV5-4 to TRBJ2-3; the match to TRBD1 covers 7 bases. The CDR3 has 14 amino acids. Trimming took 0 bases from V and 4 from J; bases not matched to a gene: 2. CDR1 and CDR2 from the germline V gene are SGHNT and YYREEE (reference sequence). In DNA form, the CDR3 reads TGTGCCAGCAGCTTGGACCAGGGGGCAGATACGCAGTATTTT. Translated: CASSLDQGADTQYF.

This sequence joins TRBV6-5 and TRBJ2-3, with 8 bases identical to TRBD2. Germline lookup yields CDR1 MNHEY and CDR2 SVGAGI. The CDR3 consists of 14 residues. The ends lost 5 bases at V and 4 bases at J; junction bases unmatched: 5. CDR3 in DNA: TGTGCCAGCAGTCCAAGCGGGAGACCAGATACGCAGTATTTT. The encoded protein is CASSPSGRPDTQYF.

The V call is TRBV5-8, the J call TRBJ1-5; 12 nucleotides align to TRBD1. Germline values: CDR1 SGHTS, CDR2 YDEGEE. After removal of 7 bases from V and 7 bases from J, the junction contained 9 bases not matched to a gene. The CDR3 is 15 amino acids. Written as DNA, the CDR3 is TGTGCCAGCCGTCGCGGGACAGGGGGCAGACAGCCCCAGCATTTT. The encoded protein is CASRRGTGGRQPQHF.

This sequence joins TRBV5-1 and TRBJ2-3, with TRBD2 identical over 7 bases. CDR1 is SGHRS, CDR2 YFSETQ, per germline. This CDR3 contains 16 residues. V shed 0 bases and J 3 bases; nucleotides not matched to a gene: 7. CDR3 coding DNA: TGCGCCAGCAGCTTGGAGGGGAGGGCTGAGACAGATACGCAGTATTTT. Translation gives CASSLEGRAETDTQYF.

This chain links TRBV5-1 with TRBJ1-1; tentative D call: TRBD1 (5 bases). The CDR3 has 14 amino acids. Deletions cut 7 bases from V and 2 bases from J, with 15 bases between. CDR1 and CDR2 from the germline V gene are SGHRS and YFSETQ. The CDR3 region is CASSGQTANTEAFF. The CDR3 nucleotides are TGCGCCAGCTCTGGTCAGACAGCCAACACTGAAGCTTTCTTT.